Reported below is one TCR beta chain. This clone was found once. The specificity of this receptor is unknown. Base qualities are missing; no much larger clone stands one base away. Library creation used the immunoSEQ multiplex PCR assay. Regarding the original processing steps: A statistical classification framework was developed to diagnose cytomegalovirus status using the catalog of TCR beta chain sequences. The clones in this table, taken by TCRdb from immuneACCESS, are in-frame only. Not every clone is retained; where verified, under half of the shortfall comes from an unresolved V gene, and the cause of the rest is unknown. V, J and clone size derive from that table, while D and trimming were established from the DNA sequence. The sample data list 200,000 to 250,000 clones, and about nine tenths of these were observed just once. The ten largest clones take up 2% to 2.5% of the sample. The data were obtained in a study of cytomegalovirus exposure and HLA in healthy donors (dated by TCRdb to the late 2010s). As for the study more broadly: According to a later analysis, the 120 or so validation repertoires were produced on the same platform as the approximately 690 repertoires of the first cohort. The aim of the study was to test whether cataloging public T cell receptors could identify signatures of past pathogen exposure. Along with the approximately 620-subject first cohort, a separate validation cohort of 120 different subjects was used. To predict cytomegalovirus infection status, the study combined high-throughput TCR immunosequencing, statistical association of individual TCRs with disease status, and machine learning.

The donors were included in the validation cohort of approximately 120 subjects, a group kept apart from the approximately 670-subject first cohort. What the study reported, not specific to this receptor: A later analysis had no HLA typing for the validation cohort, so co-occurrence there was scored across all 110 or so repertoires. A later analysis found that TCRs clustered in the first cohort also tended to co-occur in the roughly 110 validation repertoires, with approximately 95% of cluster scores above 0. While some public TCRs were present in many individuals, most TCR sequences turned up only very rarely across donors. The study listed 150 to 200 TCR beta chains as associated with cytomegalovirus. The classifier was reported to diagnose cytomegalovirus status with high specificity and sensitivity in both the original cohort and the validation cohort. A few of the identified cytomegalovirus-associated TCR beta chains were confirmed in vitro to be specific for cytomegalovirus antigens. It was suggested by the authors that the approach could potentially be generalized to other disease states and immunological phenotypes.

Cut back by 5 bases and 3 bases, the V and J ends lie 11 bases apart. Including the terminal cysteine and phenylalanine, the CDR3 comprises 14 residues. Only the CDR3 DNA is retained, 42 bases long and in frame from the first base. For CDR1 and CDR2, the germline V gene (reference sequence) lists SEHNR and FQNEAQ. This TCR was sampled from a woman between 18 and 30 years old in good health and CMV-seropositive. Sequenced: PBMCs. The chain couples TRBV7-9 to TRBJ1-5, with a tentative D gene TRBD1 over 6 matching bases. This receptor carries the CDR3 CASSRTGNNQPQHF. The nucleotide sequence is given as TGTGCCAGCAGCCGTACAGGGAACAATCAGCCCCAGCATTTT.